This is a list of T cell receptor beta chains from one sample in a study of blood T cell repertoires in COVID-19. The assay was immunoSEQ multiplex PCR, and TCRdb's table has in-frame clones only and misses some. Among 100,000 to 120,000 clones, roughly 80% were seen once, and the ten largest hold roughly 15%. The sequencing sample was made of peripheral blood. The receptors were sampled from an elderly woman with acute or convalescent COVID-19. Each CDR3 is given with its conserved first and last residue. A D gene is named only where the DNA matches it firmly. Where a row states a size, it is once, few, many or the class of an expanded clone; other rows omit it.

TGTGCCAGCCGGCGCCGGGACACCACTGAAGCTTTCTTT | CASRRRDTTEAFF | TRBJ1-1 | few | TRBV2 | NA
TGTGCCAGCGGGACTAGCGAGTCAGATACGCAGTATTTT | CASGTSESDTQYF | TRBJ2-3 | once | TRBV12-3/TRBV12-4 | TRBD2
TGTGCCAGCATTGGGGGACAGGGTGTTTCACCCCTCCACTTT | CASIGGQGVSPLHF | TRBJ1-6 | once | TRBV9 | TRBD1
TGCAGTGCTCGTTCAGGGGGCGAGCAGTACTTC | CSARSGGEQYF | TRBJ2-7 | NA | TRBV20-1 | TRBD1
TGTGCCAGCAGGAAAGAGAGCGGGAGCTCCTACAATGAGCAGTTCTTC | CASRKESGSSYNEQFF | TRBJ2-1 | NA | TRBV21-1 | NA
TGTGCCAGCAGTTTACTCGGGACTAGCGCGTGGGAGCAGACCCAGTACTTC | CASSLLGTSAWEQTQYF | TRBJ2-5 | NA | TRBV27 | TRBD2
TGTGCCATCCTAAGGAACACCGGGGAGCTGTTTTTT | CAILRNTGELFF | TRBJ2-2 | NA | TRBV10-3 | NA
TGTGCCAGTAGGGGTGACAGGGCCTCCACAGATACGCAGTATTTT | CASRGDRASTDTQYF | TRBJ2-3 | few | TRBV19 | TRBD1
TGTGCCAGCAGGACTCCGGCTTGGACAGGAGCTGAAGCTTTCTTT | CASRTPAWTGAEAFF | TRBJ1-1 | NA | TRBV28 | TRBD1
TGTGCCAGCAGTACGGGTGTAGGTCAGCCCCAGCATTTT | CASSTGVGQPQHF | TRBJ1-5 | few | TRBV2 | NA
TGTGCCAGCAGTGACCTGACAGGGAAAGAGACCCAGTACTTC | CASSDLTGKETQYF | TRBJ2-5 | NA | TRBV2 | TRBD1
TGCGCCAGCAGCCAGGGACAGGGGGCGTATAATGAGCAGTTCTTC | CASSQGQGAYNEQFF | TRBJ2-1 | NA | TRBV5-1 | TRBD1